The present TCR beta chain was sequenced within a study of T-cell reconstitution after alpha-beta-depleted transplantation in children. Whole-study findings and limits: Alpha-beta T cells present about two months after transplant were reported to originate from several hundred expanded graft clones. Newly made T cells mostly supplied T-cell counts and diversity one year after transplant. It was surviving recipient T cells and thymic progenitors that gave some patients high TCRbeta diversity at day 60.

Trimming stripped 4 bases from V and 8 bases from J, with 11 bases between. Looked up from germline, CDR1 is LGHDT and CDR2 is YNNKEL (reference sequence). This CDR3 contains 13 residues. With regard to this clonotype: Its antigen is undetermined.

The TCRbeta library incorporated unique molecular identifiers. Each CDR3 protein gets one entry after TCRdb re-called the PCR reads with MiXCR. In the table there are about 200,000 distinct CDR3 sequences, around 9.2% of which are singletons. This TCR came from a male patient under 10 years old who had a stem cell transplant for acute myeloid leukemia, so the T cells may come from the graft donor. The sample consisted of PBMCs, mostly from graft donor cells, taken 360 days after TCRalphabeta/CD19-depleted stem cell transplant. The chain combines TRBV3-1 with TRBJ1-4; D is unresolved. The CDR3 sequence is CASSRSGREKLFF. CDR3 bases: TGTGCCAGCAGCCGGAGCGGACGGGAAAAACTGTTTTTT.